This TCR beta chain was observed in a study of identical twins. Unique molecular identifiers were in the cDNA, with template-switch universal primer binding. TCRdb re-called the 5' RACE reads with MiXCR, one entry per CDR3 protein. This table has fewer than 900,000 distinct CDR3 sequences, 21% appearing once. CDR1 is DFQATT, CDR2 SNEGSKA, per germline (reference sequence). Trimming shortened V by 8 bases and J by 2 bases, and 9 bases separated the two germline ends. The CDR3 has 11 amino acids. This clonotype showed up many times. Another study also made use of these data, one on T cells expressing NK-cell markers.

Input material: PBMCs. The gene calls are TRBV20-1 and TRBJ1-2; the D gene is possibly TRBD1 (5 bases). The TCR comes from a woman under 30 in good health. CDR3 nucleotide sequence: TGCAGTCCCTGGGGGAACTATGGCTACACCTTC. Translation gives CSPWGNYGYTF.